Listed here are 21 T cell receptor beta chains from one sample, sequenced in a study of shared clonotypes between healthy human individuals. Here immunoSEQ multiplex PCR was the method, and the copy in TCRdb shows in-frame clones only, minus some. The sample yields 450,000 to 500,000 clones, approximately 80% seen once. Sequencing used PBMCs. The receptors derive from a woman between 40 and 55 years old in good health. Some clones in this sample may be carry-over from other donors' samples.

A few counts support this clone. The chain carries TRBV2 and TRBJ2-1; TRBD2 matches 9 bases. The CDR3 has 15 residues. Germline V gene lookup returns CDR1 SNHLY and CDR2 FYNNEI. Trimming at V came to 6 bases and at J to 4 bases, leaving 7 bases not matched to a gene. For the CDR3, the DNA is TGTGCCAGCAGGCGAGAGACTAGCGGATACAATGAGCAGTTCTTC. Amino acids: CASRRETSGYNEQFF.

To note about this clone: The same CDR3 can be traced to other DNA sequences in this sample. The chain is built from TRBV19 and TRBJ1-5, with 9 bases matching TRBD1. The V gene's germline CDR1 is LNHDA and CDR2 SQIVND (reference sequence). The CDR3 contains 14 residues. V lost 4 bases and J lost 6; bases outside the gene matches: 4. The CDR3 DNA sequence: TGTGCCAGTAGTACTACAGGGGGCGGTCAGCCCCAGCATTTT. This gives the protein CASSTTGGGQPQHF.

This sequence joins TRBV5-4 and TRBJ1-2, with D possibly TRBD1 on 6 matching bases. This CDR3 contains 15 residues. Between the trimmed V and J ends, which lost 3 bases and 2 bases, there was a span of 14 bases. Germline V gene lookup returns CDR1 SGHNT and CDR2 YYREEE (reference sequence). DNA for the CDR3: TGTGCCAGCAGCTCTGCCCAGACAGGAAACTATGGCTACACCTTC. Amino acid sequence: CASSSAQTGNYGYTF.

The rearrangement joins TRBV19 to TRBJ2-3; 13 bases line up with TRBD2. CDR1 LNHDA and CDR2 SQIVND come from the germline V gene (reference sequence). The CDR3 runs to 16 residues. J gave up 6 bases and V 4 bases, and 7 bases lay outside the gene matches. The CDR3 DNA follows: TGTGCCAGTAGTACCCGGACTAGCGGGAGTGCGGATACGCAGTATTTT. The encoded protein is CASSTRTSGSADTQYF. Together with reference TRBV19 and TRBJ2-3, the CDR3 gives the full variable domain: DGGITQSPKYLFRKEGQNVTLSCEQNLNHDAMYWYRQDPGQGLRLIYYSQIVNDFQKGDIAEGYSVSREKKESFPLTVTSAQKNPTAFYLCASSTRTSGSADTQYFGPGTRLTVL.

The V gene is TRBV6-6, the J gene TRBJ1-1; the D gene is possibly TRBD1 (6 bases). There are 14 residues in the CDR3. V gave up 7 bases and J gave up 1 base, with 13 bases separating them. Germline V gene lookup returns CDR1 MNHNY and CDR2 SVGAGI (reference sequence). The CDR3 spells CASNIGGGNTEAFF. Here the CDR3 DNA reads TGTGCCAGCAACATAGGGGGGGGGAACACTGAAGCTTTCTTT.

The table lists this clone with a count of one. V usage is TRBV7-2 and J usage is TRBJ2-7, with TRBD2 matching over 11 bases. The junction had 4 bases not matched to a gene; V was cut back by 5 bases and J by 1 base. Germline assignment: CDR1 SGHTA and CDR2 FQGNSA. The CDR3 has 15 amino acids. CDR3 amino acids: CASSIRLAGSYEQYF. In DNA, the CDR3 is TGTGCCAGCAGCATTAGACTAGCGGGGTCCTACGAGCAGTACTTC.

This clone was seen ten or more times. This sequence joins TRBV2 and TRBJ2-7; possible D gene TRBD1, 5 bases. The ends were cut back, 6 bases at V and 2 bases at J, with 14 bases in the middle. Germline-derived CDR1 and CDR2 are SNHLY and FYNNEI. This CDR3 is built from 14 residues. CDR3 nucleotide sequence: TGTGCCAGCAGGACCCCGACAGAAACCTACGAGCAGTACTTC. Amino acid sequence: CASRTPTETYEQYF.

The chain employs TRBV10-2 and TRBJ2-7; maybe TRBD1 (5 bases). The length of the CDR3 is 16 residues. V shed 1 base and J shed 3 bases, with 16 bases lying between them. Germline V CDR1 and CDR2: WSHSY, SAAADI. The CDR3 coding sequence is TGCGCCAGCAGTGAGTGGGGCAGGGCCACATTCTACGAGCAGTACTTC. Amino acids: CASSEWGRATFYEQYF.

CDR3 DNA: TGTGCCAGCAGCTTTTTAGCGGGAGGGCAAGATGAGCAGTTCTTC. It codes for CASSFLAGGQDEQFF. The V and J genes are TRBV2 and TRBJ2-1; 11 bases map to TRBD2. After removal of 6 bases from V and 8 bases from J, the junction contained 9 bases not matched to a gene. In germline, CDR1 is SNHLY, CDR2 FYNNEI. The CDR3 is made up of 15 amino acids.

This clone turned up a few times. The chain carries TRBV27 and TRBJ2-2, with 8 bases matching TRBD2. CDR1 and CDR2 from the germline V gene are MNHEY and SMNVEV (reference sequence). The ends lost 6 bases at V and 4 bases at J; junction bases unmatched: 7. The CDR3 consists of 15 residues. The CDR3 sequence is CASSGSGRGTGELFF. In nucleotides, the CDR3 is TGTGCCAGCAGCGGCAGCGGGAGAGGCACCGGGGAGCTGTTTTTT.

This clone showed up just once. The V and J genes are TRBV5-1 and TRBJ2-3, with a weak D call TRBD1 (7 bases). The V gene lost 1 base and the J gene lost 5 bases, with 11 bases spanning the gap. This CDR3 comprises 14 residues. CDR1 is SGHRS and CDR2 is YFSETQ in the germline V gene. CDR3 nucleotides: TGCGCCAGCAGCTTGTGGCAGGGGGGAGATACGCAGTATTTT. It translates to CASSLWQGGDTQYF.

The V gene is TRBV7-6, the J gene TRBJ2-7, with D uncertain. Between the trimmed V and J ends, which lost 5 bases and 3 bases, there was a span of 17 bases. The CDR3 has 15 residues. CDR1 is SGHVS, CDR2 FNYEAQ, per germline. Written as DNA, the CDR3 is TGTGCCAGCAGCGCACAGATCTCCACCAACTACGAGCAGTACTTC. This codes for CASSAQISTNYEQYF.

The chain joins TRBV10-3 to TRBJ1-1; a weak D match, TRBD1 (6 bases). Germline V gives CDR1 ENHRY, CDR2 SYGVKD. V was pared by 0 bases and J by 2 bases, with 16 bases between. The CDR3 has 17 residues. CDR3 loop: CAISESMAGARNTEAFF. The CDR3 region has the DNA TGTGCCATCAGTGAGTCGATGGCGGGGGCCAGAAACACTGAAGCTTTCTTT.

V gene TRBV7-8 combines with J gene TRBJ1-2; no definite D call. Germline V gene lookup returns CDR1 SGHVS and CDR2 FQNEAQ. There are 12 residues in the CDR3. V dropped 5 bases and J dropped 8 bases, with 12 bases sitting between them. Written as DNA, the CDR3 is TGTGCCAGCAGCCTCCGGGCGGGCGGCTACACCTTC. Translating it yields CASSLRAGGYTF.

This chain connects TRBV28 to TRBJ1-5; 12 bases are shared with TRBD1. V dropped 7 bases and J dropped 6; count of bases not matched to a gene: 7. The length of the CDR3 is 15 residues. Germline-derived CDR1 and CDR2 are MDHEN and SYDVKM. In DNA form, the CDR3 reads TGTGCCAGCACCCTCGGGACAGGGGGCCTTCAGCCCCAGCATTTT. It specifies CASTLGTGGLQPQHF.

This clone was seen repeatedly, ten times or more. Other DNA sequences in the sample encode the same CDR3. The chain joins TRBV9 to TRBJ2-1; D perhaps matches TRBD2 (6 bases). Germline V lookup: CDR1 SGDLS, CDR2 YYNGEE. Trimming cost V 0 bases and J 4 bases, with 11 bases left between them. The length of the CDR3 is 15 residues. The CDR3 here is CASSVELADYNEQFF. For the CDR3, the DNA is TGTGCCAGCAGCGTAGAACTAGCTGATTACAATGAGCAGTTCTTC.

This clone was observed a handful of times. The J gene is TRBJ2-3, the V gene TRBV5-1, with D hard to call. Germline V CDR1 and CDR2: SGHRS, YFSETQ. Trimming cost V 2 bases and J 2 bases, with 9 bases left between them. CDR3 size: 14 residues. The CDR3 reads CASSFQSFTDTQYF. In DNA form, the CDR3 reads TGCGCCAGCAGCTTCCAGTCCTTCACAGATACGCAGTATTTT.

The chain combines TRBV5-1 with TRBJ2-5; D unresolved. Per germline, CDR1 SGHRS and CDR2 YFSETQ. V dropped 7 bases and J dropped 3 bases, with 13 bases sitting between them. This CDR3 spans 13 amino acids. For the CDR3, the DNA is TGCGCCAGCGCCAGAGCCAGAGAAGAGACCCAGTACTTC. This gives the protein CASARAREETQYF.

The gene calls are TRBV2 and TRBJ1-4; tentatively, D is TRBD1 (5 bases). The CDR3 is made up of 15 amino acids. V dropped 6 bases and J dropped 4 bases, with 15 bases sitting between them. CDR1 SNHLY and CDR2 FYNNEI come from the germline V gene. The CDR3 nucleotides are TGTGCCAGCAGCCGAGGGGTCTCGGTTAATGAAAAACTGTTTTTT. Protein: CASSRGVSVNEKLFF. The whole variable domain, filled in from reference TRBV2 and TRBJ1-4, reads EPEVTQTPSHQVTQMGQEVILRCVPISNHLYFYWYRQILGQKVEFLVSFYNNEISEKSEIFDDQFSVERPDGSNFTLKIRSTKLEDSAMYFCASSRGVSVNEKLFFGSGTQLSVL.

This clone occurred once. Because it lacks the conserved phenylalanine or tryptophan at the end, this CDR3 is likely a read error. The chain links TRBV29-1 to TRBJ1-1; D call uncertain. V dropped 6 bases and J dropped 7 bases, with 21 bases sitting between them. This CDR3 has 14 residues. Germline values: CDR1 SQVTM, CDR2 ANQGSEA. DNA for the CDR3: TGCAGCGTCGTCCTAACCCGGGGTGGGATTGAAGCTTTCTAT. This translates into CSVVLTRGGIEAFY.

The chain couples TRBV4-1 to TRBJ1-5, with D possibly matching TRBD1 (5 bases). The CDR3 is 15 residues long. Germline lookup yields CDR1 MGHRA and CDR2 YSYEKL. V dropped 6 bases and J dropped 0 bases, with 12 bases sitting between them. The CDR3 here is CASRTRVSSNQPQHF. In nucleotides, the CDR3 is TGCGCCAGCAGGACCAGGGTCAGTAGCAATCAGCCCCAGCATTTT.